The 25 T cell receptor beta chains presented below share a single source sample, sequenced in a study of blood T cell repertoires in COVID-19. Measured with immunoSEQ multiplex PCR; TCRdb has only the in-frame clones, and not every one. Among roughly 110,000 clones, 84% were seen once, and the ten largest hold around 14%. What was sequenced was peripheral blood. The receptor source for this set is a woman aged 55 to 70 with acute or convalescent COVID-19.

The table lists this clone with a few counts. V gene TRBV2 combines with J gene TRBJ1-2; 7 bases match TRBD1. CDR1 is SNHLY, CDR2 FYNNEI, per germline. The CDR3 runs 14 residues. V lost 0 bases, J lost 8 bases, and 6 bases stayed unmatched. CDR3: CASSEAVTGVGYTF. The CDR3 region has the DNA TGTGCCAGCAGTGAAGCGGTAACAGGGGTAGGCTACACCTTC.

This clone has just a few counts. The chain combines TRBV19 with TRBJ1-1, with a tentative D call TRBD1 (5 bases). Germline V CDR1 and CDR2: LNHDA, SQIVND (reference sequence). Trimming stripped 10 bases from V and 0 bases from J, with 12 bases between. CDR3 length equals 13 residues. CDR3 DNA sequence: TGTGCCACTGAGGACAAGCTGAACACTGAAGCTTTCTTT. Amino acid sequence: CATEDKLNTEAFF.

The V gene is TRBV5-1, the J gene TRBJ2-3; 7 positions agree with TRBD2. CDR1 and CDR2 (germline): SGHRS, YFSETQ. Losses at the gene ends were 4 bases for V and 6 bases for J; bases not matched to a gene: 17. The CDR3 totals 17 residues. CDR3 sequence reads: CASSPPLAALGTDTQYF. CDR3 bases: TGCGCCAGCAGCCCACCCCTAGCGGCCCTGGGAACGGATACGCAGTATTTT.

This clone was observed a handful of times. The chain combines TRBV5-4 with TRBJ1-2; weak D call: TRBD1 (5 bases). Trimming stripped 4 bases from V and 3 bases from J, with 10 bases between. The CDR3 has 13 residues. Germline loops: CDR1 SGHNT, CDR2 YYREEE (reference sequence). Written as DNA, the CDR3 is TGTGCCAGCAGCCCCGGGGACTACTATGGCTACACCTTC. Translation: CASSPGDYYGYTF. The variable domain in full, completed from reference TRBV5-4 and TRBJ1-2, reads ETGVTQSPTHLIKTRGQQVTLRCSSQSGHNTVSWYQQALGQGPQFIFQYYREEENGRGNFPPRFSGLQFPNYSSELNVNALELDDSALYLCASSPGDYYGYTFGSGTRLTVV.

The chain joins TRBV7-8 to TRBJ2-1; 8 bases map to TRBD2. Germline CDR1 SGHVS, CDR2 FQNEAQ. The CDR3 has 15 amino acids. V was pared by 5 bases and J by 2 bases, with 5 bases of the junction left unmatched. In DNA form, the CDR3 reads TGTGCCAGCAGCCTTAGCGGGGTGACCTACAATGAGCAGTTCTTC. It specifies CASSLSGVTYNEQFF.

The chain couples TRBV19 to TRBJ2-7, with TRBD1 matching 9 bases. Germline trimming cut 0 bases from V and 6 bases from J; bases unmatched to any gene: 9. The CDR3 totals 16 residues. Germline V gene data show CDR1 as LNHDA and CDR2 as SQIVND (reference sequence). The CDR3 spells CASSIDWEQGASEQYF. The CDR3 DNA reads TGTGCCAGTAGTATAGATTGGGAACAGGGGGCTTCCGAGCAGTACTTC.

This chain connects TRBV29-1 to TRBJ1-3; 7 nucleotides match TRBD1. V lost 6 bases, J lost 1 base, and 3 bases stayed unmatched. In germline, CDR1 is SQVTM, CDR2 ANQGSEA. The CDR3 sequence is 13 residues long. The CDR3: CSVGTVSGNTIYF. In DNA form, the CDR3 reads TGCAGCGTGGGGACAGTATCTGGAAACACCATATATTTT.

The rearrangement links TRBV20-1 to TRBJ1-2, with TRBD1 matching 7 bases. Germline lookup yields CDR1 DFQATT and CDR2 SNEGSKA (reference sequence). The CDR3 is 11 amino acids. With 5 bases clipped from V and 8 bases from J, the junction kept 5 bases outside the gene matches. CDR3 DNA: TGCAGTGCTTTACAGGGGTTGGGCTACACCTTC. It translates to CSALQGLGYTF.

V usage is TRBV2 and J usage is TRBJ2-7, with a possible D match to TRBD2 (5 bases). The CDR3 totals 12 residues. Trimming shortened V by 7 bases and J by 0 bases, and 7 bases separated the two germline ends. Germline V gene sequence: CDR1 SNHLY, CDR2 FYNNEI. The CDR3 spells CASMRVSYEQYF. Written as DNA, the CDR3 is TGTGCCAGCATGCGGGTCTCCTACGAGCAGTACTTC.

The CDR3 is CASSRLSLGRGTDTQYF. The CDR3 region has the DNA TGTGCCAGCAGCCGGCTAAGTCTCGGGAGGGGAACAGATACGCAGTATTTT. This chain connects TRBV11-2 to TRBJ2-3, with 8 positions matching TRBD2. The CDR3 has 17 residues. The germline V gene has CDR1 SGHAT and CDR2 FQNNGV. Germline trimming cut 5 bases from V and 3 bases from J; bases unmatched to any gene: 13.

The chain is built from TRBV28 and TRBJ1-2, with a tentative D call TRBD1 (5 bases). In germline, CDR1 is MDHEN, CDR2 SYDVKM. The CDR3 is 14 residues long. V was cut by 3 bases and J by 2 bases, with 10 bases left in between. The CDR3 spells CASSLPQGNYGYTF. CDR3 DNA: TGTGCCAGCAGTTTGCCGCAGGGAAACTATGGCTACACCTTC.

This clone has a single count. This chain connects TRBV4-1 to TRBJ1-5; D remains unclear. Trimming took off 1 base at V and 2 bases at J, with 18 bases between the two ends. This CDR3 is built from 18 residues. The germline gives CDR1 MGHRA, CDR2 YSYEKL. CDR3: CASSQVPGPGWGNQPQHF. The CDR3 DNA sequence: TGCGCCAGCAGCCAAGTGCCAGGCCCGGGATGGGGCAATCAGCCCCAGCATTTT.

This rearrangement joins TRBV5-1 to TRBJ2-5; 8 positions match TRBD2. V lost 0 bases and J lost 6; bases outside the gene matches: 7. Germline assignment: CDR1 SGHRS and CDR2 YFSETQ. CDR3 length: 15 residues. In nucleotides, the CDR3 is TGCGCCAGCAGCTTGGTACTAGCGGCGGGAAAGACCCAGTACTTC. Translating gives CASSLVLAAGKTQYF. The full variable domain, rest sourced from reference TRBV5-1 and TRBJ2-5, is KAGVTQTPRYLIKTRGQQVTLSCSPISGHRSVSWYQQTPGQGLQFLFEYFSETQRNKGNFPGRFSGRQFSNSRSEMNVSTLELGDSALYLCASSLVLAAGKTQYFGPGTRLLVL.

This clone was recorded once. The chain has TRBV5-1 and TRBJ2-1; 12 bases fit TRBD2. The germline gives CDR1 SGHRS, CDR2 YFSETQ. CDR3 size: 14 residues. V gave up 5 bases and J gave up 4 bases; unmatched junction bases: 1. CDR3 residues: CASSGLAGYNEQFF. The CDR3 nucleotides are TGCGCCAGCAGTGGACTAGCGGGGTACAATGAGCAGTTCTTC.

The rearrangement uses TRBV5-8 and TRBJ2-3, with TRBD2 identical over 10 bases. The CDR3 runs to 17 residues. CDR1 SGHTS and CDR2 YDEGEE come from the germline V gene. V was clipped by 0 bases and J by 4 bases; unmatched bases: 8. CDR3 residues: CASSLAATSGFPDTQYF. The CDR3 nucleotides read TGTGCCAGCAGCTTGGCCGCGACTAGCGGGTTCCCAGATACGCAGTATTTT.

The chain is built from TRBV7-9 and TRBJ2-2; the match to TRBD1 covers 8 bases. Germline CDR1 SEHNR, CDR2 FQNEAQ (reference sequence). This CDR3 has 15 amino acids. The trim removed 7 bases at V and 1 base at J, leaving 5 bases unmatched. The CDR3: CASNAGTGNTGELFF. The CDR3 DNA is TGTGCCAGCAACGCCGGGACAGGGAACACCGGGGAGCTGTTTTTT.

V gene TRBV7-8 combines with J gene TRBJ2-2, with a tentative D call TRBD2 (6 bases). Germline CDR1 is SGHVS and CDR2 is FQNEAQ. The CDR3 has 16 amino acids. V was shortened by 0 bases and J by 1 base, with 9 bases between the two germline ends. The CDR3 DNA sequence: TGTGCCAGCAGCTTAGCCGTAGCGGAGAACACCGGGGAGCTGTTTTTT. It encodes CASSLAVAENTGELFF. Combining the CDR3 with reference TRBV7-8 and TRBJ2-2 gives the whole variable domain GAGVSQSPRYKVAKRGQDVALRCDPISGHVSLFWYQQALGQGPEFLTYFQNEAQLDKSGLPSDRFFAERPEGSVSTLKIQRTQQEDSAVYLCASSLAVAENTGELFFGEGSRLTVL.

This clone was found a few times. Here the CDR3 reads CASSEGGIYGYTF. CDR3 in DNA: TGTGCCAGCAGTGAGGGGGGGATTTATGGCTACACCTTC. This chain connects TRBV5-4 to TRBJ1-2, with TRBD1 as a possible D gene (6 bases). The CDR3 sequence is 13 residues long. Germline V lookup: CDR1 SGHNT, CDR2 YYREEE (reference sequence). Trimming cost V 5 bases and J 5 bases, with 13 bases left between them.

The chain links TRBV4-1 to TRBJ2-3; the match to TRBD1 covers 7 bases. Germline CDR1 and CDR2: MGHRA and YSYEKL. This CDR3 is 17 amino acids long. With V trimmed by 3 bases and J by 5 bases, 14 bases remained unmatched. The CDR3: CASSQSTTGARRDTQYF. CDR3 bases: TGCGCCAGCAGCCAGAGTACTACAGGGGCAAGGAGAGATACGCAGTATTTT.

The chain couples TRBV18 to TRBJ2-4; 10 bases match TRBD1. The germline V gene encodes CDR1 KGHSH and CDR2 LQKENI. CDR3 length equals 18 residues. V shed 5 bases and J 1 base; nucleotides not matched to a gene: 11. CDR3: CASSTTQTGGFAKNIQYF. Written as DNA, the CDR3 is TGTGCCAGCTCAACAACGCAGACAGGGGGCTTCGCCAAAAACATTCAGTACTTC.

The rearrangement links TRBV29-1 to TRBJ1-1; 7 bases align to TRBD1. CDR3 length equals 13 residues. V trimming: 7 bases; J trimming: 0 bases; junction bases outside the gene matches: 5. The V gene's germline CDR1 is SQVTM and CDR2 ANQGSEA. The CDR3 reads CSAGQVLNTEAFF. The CDR3 DNA follows: TGCAGCGCCGGACAGGTCTTGAACACTGAAGCTTTCTTT.

The gene calls are TRBV5-1 and TRBJ2-3, with D tentatively TRBD2 (6 bases). V lost 0 bases and J 4 bases, leaving 9 bases between the germline ends. Germline V gene data show CDR1 as SGHRS and CDR2 as YFSETQ. The CDR3 covers 14 residues. CDR3 DNA: TGCGCCAGCAGCTTGGGCGGGACTTCAGATACGCAGTATTTT. As protein: CASSLGGTSDTQYF.

This clone was detected a few times. This chain joins TRBV30 and TRBJ1-3, with D hard to call. The CDR3 consists of 15 residues. Trimming pared 2 bases from V and 0 bases from J, leaving 11 bases between. Germline CDR1 GTSNPN, CDR2 SVGIG (reference sequence). The CDR3 region has the DNA TGTGCCTGGAGTCCGTTGACATCCTCTGGAAACACCATATATTTT. Translation: CAWSPLTSSGNTIYF.

The rearrangement joins TRBV2 to TRBJ2-3; 8 nucleotides agree with TRBD2. In germline, CDR1 is SNHLY, CDR2 FYNNEI. J gave up 5 bases and V 10 bases, and 11 bases lay outside the gene matches. The CDR3 runs 14 residues. The CDR3 loop reads CATQSGSSKDTQYF. For the CDR3, the DNA is TGTGCCACTCAGAGCGGGAGCAGTAAAGATACGCAGTATTTT.

This clone came up a few times. The V and J genes are TRBV10-3 and TRBJ1-2, with D tentatively TRBD1 (6 bases). The CDR3 is 16 amino acids. CDR1 and CDR2 (germline): ENHRY, SYGVKD. Trimming removed 0 bases from V and 1 base from J, with 12 bases in between. The DNA of the CDR3 is TGTGCCATCAGTGAGTCACCCGGACAGATTAACTATGGCTACACCTTC. Translated, it gives CAISESPGQINYGYTF.